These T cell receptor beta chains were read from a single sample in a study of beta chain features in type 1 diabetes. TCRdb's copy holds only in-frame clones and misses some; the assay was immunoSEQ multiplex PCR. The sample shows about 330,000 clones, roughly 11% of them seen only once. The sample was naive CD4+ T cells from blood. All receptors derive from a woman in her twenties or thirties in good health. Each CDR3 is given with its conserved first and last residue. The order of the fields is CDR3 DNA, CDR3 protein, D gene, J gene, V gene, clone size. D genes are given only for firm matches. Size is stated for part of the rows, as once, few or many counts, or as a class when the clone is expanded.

CDR3 DNA: TGTGCCAGCAGCTTACTACAGGAGAAGTACTTC; CDR3 protein: CASSLLQEKYF; D gene: NA; J gene: TRBJ2-5; V gene: TRBV7-2; clone size: NA
CDR3 DNA: TGTGCCAGCAGTAACAGGGGGCGCTCCGAAGCTTTCTTT; CDR3 protein: CASSNRGRSEAFF; D gene: TRBD1; J gene: TRBJ1-1; V gene: TRBV28; clone size: NA
CDR3 DNA: TGTGCCAGCAGACAGACAGCTTCTACGCAGTATTTT; CDR3 protein: CASRQTASTQYF; D gene: NA; J gene: TRBJ2-3; V gene: TRBV6-5; clone size: NA
CDR3 DNA: TGTGCCAGCAGCACACGACAGGGGGCCCGGGATGGCTACACCTTC; CDR3 protein: CASSTRQGARDGYTF; D gene: TRBD1; J gene: TRBJ1-2; V gene: TRBV5-6; clone size: few
CDR3 DNA: TGTGCCAGCAGTTTCGGGTCTAGCCCTCAATGGCATTTT; CDR3 protein: CASSFGSSPQWHF; D gene: NA; J gene: TRBJ1-5; V gene: TRBV28; clone size: NA
CDR3 DNA: TGTGCCTGGGTGGAGGACGTGTTAGCGGGATCCGGGGAGCTGTTTTTT; CDR3 protein: CAWVEDVLAGSGELFF; D gene: TRBD2; J gene: TRBJ2-2; V gene: TRBV30; clone size: NA
CDR3 DNA: TGTGCTAGTGGTTCCGGACAGCCGAACACTGAAGCTTTCTTT; CDR3 protein: CASGSGQPNTEAFF; D gene: NA; J gene: TRBJ1-1; V gene: TRBV12-5; clone size: once
CDR3 DNA: TGTGCCAGCCTGACGGAAAACCGAGGCTATGGCTACACCTTC; CDR3 protein: CASLTENRGYGYTF; D gene: NA; J gene: TRBJ1-2; V gene: TRBV6-5; clone size: few
CDR3 DNA: TGTGCCAGCAGTTTAGCCCCGAGGTTCAATCAGCCCCAGCATTTT; CDR3 protein: CASSLAPRFNQPQHF; D gene: NA; J gene: TRBJ1-5; V gene: TRBV28; clone size: NA
CDR3 DNA: TGTGCCAGCAGCTCCGGGAGAACCTTAAACCAGCGCGAGCAGTACTTC; CDR3 protein: CASSSGRTLNQREQYF; D gene: NA; J gene: TRBJ2-7; V gene: TRBV5-5; clone size: NA
CDR3 DNA: TGTGCCAGCAGCTTCCAGGGGGCGGGGTATCAGCCCCAGCATTTT; CDR3 protein: CASSFQGAGYQPQHF; D gene: TRBD1; J gene: TRBJ1-5; V gene: TRBV7-2; clone size: NA
CDR3 DNA: TGTGCCGGGGCGGTTCAAGAGACCCAGTACTTC; CDR3 protein: CAGAVQETQYF; D gene: NA; J gene: TRBJ2-5; V gene: TRBV7-2; clone size: few
CDR3 DNA: TGTGCCAGCAGTTTAGCGGGGCCGGATCAATACAATGAGCAGTTCTTC; CDR3 protein: CASSLAGPDQYNEQFF; D gene: NA; J gene: TRBJ2-1; V gene: TRBV27; clone size: NA
CDR3 DNA: TGTGCCAGCAGCCCCCCGGGACAGGGCGGTCGAGAGACCCAGTACTTC; CDR3 protein: CASSPPGQGGRETQYF; D gene: TRBD1; J gene: TRBJ2-5; V gene: TRBV4-2; clone size: NA
CDR3 DNA: TGTGCCAGCAGCTTAATCCCCGGGACTAGCGAGGGGCAAGAGACCCAGTACTTC; CDR3 protein: CASSLIPGTSEGQETQYF; D gene: TRBD2; J gene: TRBJ2-5; V gene: TRBV7-2; clone size: NA
CDR3 DNA: TGTGCCAGCAGCGTAGGAGGGACTGGGGAGCAGTACTTC; CDR3 protein: CASSVGGTGEQYF; D gene: NA; J gene: TRBJ2-7; V gene: TRBV9; clone size: NA
CDR3 DNA: TGTGCCAGTAGTAAGAGGGGACTAGAGGGCAATGAGCAGTTCTTC; CDR3 protein: CASSKRGLEGNEQFF; D gene: TRBD2; J gene: TRBJ2-1; V gene: TRBV19; clone size: few
CDR3 DNA: TGTGCCAGCTCACCACACGAAGACAGCTACGAGCAGTACTTC; CDR3 protein: CASSPHEDSYEQYF; D gene: NA; J gene: TRBJ2-7; V gene: TRBV18; clone size: NA
CDR3 DNA: TGTGCCTACCGTGAGGGGGTTAGCTCCTACGAGCAGTACTTC; CDR3 protein: CAYREGVSSYEQYF; D gene: NA; J gene: TRBJ2-7; V gene: TRBV30; clone size: NA
CDR3 DNA: TGTGCGTACAGGACGGACACCGGGGAGCTGTTTTTT; CDR3 protein: CAYRTDTGELFF; D gene: NA; J gene: TRBJ2-2; V gene: TRBV28; clone size: few
CDR3 DNA: TGTGCCAGCAGCGTAGGCGGAGGGCAGATGGCAGATACGCAGTATTTT; CDR3 protein: CASSVGGGQMADTQYF; D gene: NA; J gene: TRBJ2-3; V gene: TRBV9; clone size: NA
CDR3 DNA: TGCGCCAAAAAAAGCGGGGATGAACTAGCCAAAAACATTCAGTACTTC; CDR3 protein: CAKKSGDELAKNIQYF; D gene: TRBD2; J gene: TRBJ2-4; V gene: TRBV23-1; clone size: NA
CDR3 DNA: TGCAGCGTTGAAGATCTAGGGGTAGCGGGAAACAATGAGCAGTTCTTC; CDR3 protein: CSVEDLGVAGNNEQFF; D gene: TRBD2; J gene: TRBJ2-1; V gene: TRBV29-1; clone size: NA
CDR3 DNA: TGTGCCAGCAGCTTAACGCCGGGACAGGGTGTGCAGTACTTC; CDR3 protein: CASSLTPGQGVQYF; D gene: TRBD1; J gene: TRBJ2-7; V gene: TRBV7-3; clone size: few
CDR3 DNA: TGTGCCAGCCGCCTTGGAGGCAACTATGGCTACACCTTC; CDR3 protein: CASRLGGNYGYTF; D gene: NA; J gene: TRBJ1-2; V gene: TRBV2; clone size: NA
CDR3 DNA: TGCGCCAGCAGCCAAGACAGGGGGCCTTACAATGAGCAGTTCTTC; CDR3 protein: CASSQDRGPYNEQFF; D gene: TRBD1; J gene: TRBJ2-1; V gene: TRBV4-3; clone size: NA
CDR3 DNA: TGTGCCAGCAGCTCCTATCTAGCGGGAACCTACGAGCAGTACTTC; CDR3 protein: CASSSYLAGTYEQYF; D gene: TRBD2; J gene: TRBJ2-7; V gene: TRBV7-3; clone size: NA
CDR3 DNA: TGTGCCAGCAGCACGACAGTTTACGAGCAGTACTTC; CDR3 protein: CASSTTVYEQYF; D gene: NA; J gene: TRBJ2-7; V gene: TRBV28; clone size: NA
CDR3 DNA: TGTGCCAGCAGCCCGACCCCGACTAGCGGGAGGGGGTCGTCCTACGAGCAGTACTTC; CDR3 protein: CASSPTPTSGRGSSYEQYF; D gene: TRBD2; J gene: TRBJ2-7; V gene: TRBV7-6; clone size: NA
CDR3 DNA: TGTGCCAGCAGGGACGCGGGCAAAAACATTCAGTACTTC; CDR3 protein: CASRDAGKNIQYF; D gene: NA; J gene: TRBJ2-4; V gene: TRBV2; clone size: few
CDR3 DNA: TGTGCCAGCAGCTTAGACTTGGGCTCCTACAATGAGCAGTTCTTC; CDR3 protein: CASSLDLGSYNEQFF; D gene: NA; J gene: TRBJ2-1; V gene: TRBV7-3; clone size: NA
CDR3 DNA: TGTGCCAGCAGGTCGAGCGGCTACTCCTACGAGCAGTACTTC; CDR3 protein: CASRSSGYSYEQYF; D gene: NA; J gene: TRBJ2-7; V gene: TRBV2; clone size: few
CDR3 DNA: TGTGCCTGGGTAGAGGAAACGGAGAACACTGAAGCTTTCTTT; CDR3 protein: CAWVEETENTEAFF; D gene: NA; J gene: TRBJ1-1; V gene: TRBV30; clone size: NA
CDR3 DNA: TGCGCCAGCAGGGTAGGGGGTAACACTGAAGCTTTCTTT; CDR3 protein: CASRVGGNTEAFF; D gene: NA; J gene: TRBJ1-1; V gene: TRBV5-1; clone size: few
CDR3 DNA: TGTGCCAGCAGCTTAGCGGGACAGGGAATTGGGGAGCAGTACTTC; CDR3 protein: CASSLAGQGIGEQYF; D gene: TRBD1; J gene: TRBJ2-7; V gene: TRBV7-2; clone size: NA
CDR3 DNA: TGTGCCAGCAGCGTAGCTGCGGGAGCAAACCAAGAGACCCAGTACTTC; CDR3 protein: CASSVAAGANQETQYF; D gene: TRBD2; J gene: TRBJ2-5; V gene: TRBV9; clone size: few
CDR3 DNA: TGCGCCAGCAGCCTACGACTAGCGGGAGGGATGTTCTTC; CDR3 protein: CASSLRLAGGMFF; D gene: TRBD2; J gene: TRBJ2-1; V gene: TRBV4-3; clone size: few
CDR3 DNA: TGTGCCAGCAGCCGCGCGGGACTAGCGGCTGCGAACACCGGGGAGCTGTTTTTT; CDR3 protein: CASSRAGLAAANTGELFF; D gene: TRBD2; J gene: TRBJ2-2; V gene: TRBV5-4; clone size: NA
CDR3 DNA: TGTGCCACCAAGGGGAGCGGGACGGAAGCTTTCTTT; CDR3 protein: CATKGSGTEAFF; D gene: NA; J gene: TRBJ1-1; V gene: TRBV15; clone size: few
CDR3 DNA: TGTGCCAGTAGAACCTACAGGGTGACTAGCGGGGTCTCCTACAATGAGCAGTTCTTC; CDR3 protein: CASRTYRVTSGVSYNEQFF; D gene: TRBD2; J gene: TRBJ2-1; V gene: TRBV19; clone size: few
CDR3 DNA: TGTGCCATCAGTGGGGCAGGGGAGCAGCCCCAGCATTTT; CDR3 protein: CAISGAGEQPQHF; D gene: NA; J gene: TRBJ1-5; V gene: TRBV10-3; clone size: few
CDR3 DNA: TGTGCCAGCAGCCGCTCTAACGAGCAGTACTTC; CDR3 protein: CASSRSNEQYF; D gene: NA; J gene: TRBJ2-7; V gene: TRBV7-9; clone size: NA
CDR3 DNA: TGCAGCGTACACAGGGCTGGGGAGCTGTTTTTT; CDR3 protein: CSVHRAGELFF; D gene: NA; J gene: TRBJ2-2; V gene: TRBV29-1; clone size: few
CDR3 DNA: TGTGCCAGTAGTATAGCGGGACAGGGGACTTTTGGCTACACCTTC; CDR3 protein: CASSIAGQGTFGYTF; D gene: TRBD1; J gene: TRBJ1-2; V gene: TRBV19; clone size: NA
CDR3 DNA: TGTGCCAGCAGTTCCGGACAGGGTTCCTACAATGAGCAGTTCTTC; CDR3 protein: CASSSGQGSYNEQFF; D gene: TRBD1; J gene: TRBJ2-1; V gene: TRBV28; clone size: NA
CDR3 DNA: TGTGCCAGCAGTTTGGAAGGGACAGGGAGCTATGGCTACACCTTC; CDR3 protein: CASSLEGTGSYGYTF; D gene: TRBD1; J gene: TRBJ1-2; V gene: TRBV27; clone size: NA
CDR3 DNA: TGCGCCAGCAGCAACAACGGACGGGATAACTATGGCTACACCTTC; CDR3 protein: CASSNNGRDNYGYTF; D gene: NA; J gene: TRBJ1-2; V gene: TRBV5-1; clone size: few
CDR3 DNA: TGTGCCAGCTCACCTAAGGACAGATCCTACGAGCAGTACTTC; CDR3 protein: CASSPKDRSYEQYF; D gene: NA; J gene: TRBJ2-7; V gene: TRBV18; clone size: few
CDR3 DNA: TGTGCCAGTAGCGCTAGCGGGAGGGCCTACAATGAGCAGTTCTTC; CDR3 protein: CASSASGRAYNEQFF; D gene: TRBD2; J gene: TRBJ2-1; V gene: TRBV19; clone size: few
CDR3 DNA: TGTGCCACCAGCAGAGATCAAGGCAGCGACGCTTTCTTT; CDR3 protein: CATSRDQGSDAFF; D gene: NA; J gene: TRBJ1-1; V gene: TRBV15; clone size: few
CDR3 DNA: TGCGCCAGCAGCTTGACAGGGCAGACTAGCGGGAGGAGACACAATGAGCAGTTCTTC; CDR3 protein: CASSLTGQTSGRRHNEQFF; D gene: TRBD2; J gene: TRBJ2-1; V gene: TRBV5-1; clone size: few
CDR3 DNA: TGTGCCAGCAGCTTAGCGACTAGCGATCACGAGCAGTACTTC; CDR3 protein: CASSLATSDHEQYF; D gene: TRBD2; J gene: TRBJ2-7; V gene: TRBV7-2; clone size: few
CDR3 DNA: TGTGCCAGTAGTCCCACCGGGACAGTTACCGGGGAGCTGTTTTTT; CDR3 protein: CASSPTGTVTGELFF; D gene: TRBD1; J gene: TRBJ2-2; V gene: TRBV19; clone size: few
CDR3 DNA: TGCAGCGTTGACTTGACAGCGGAAGCTTTCTTT; CDR3 protein: CSVDLTAEAFF; D gene: NA; J gene: TRBJ1-1; V gene: TRBV29-1; clone size: NA
CDR3 DNA: TGTGCTAGCAGCTTAGGAGGTACAGGGGTGGAGACCCAGTACTTC; CDR3 protein: CASSLGGTGVETQYF; D gene: TRBD1; J gene: TRBJ2-5; V gene: TRBV7-7; clone size: few